This record concerns one T cell receptor beta chain sequence. The sample comes from a study of technical replicates of blood from several donors. The germline V gene encodes CDR1 MDHEN and CDR2 SYDVKM. Trimming took 4 bases from V and 4 from J, leaving 13 bases between them. This CDR3 has 15 amino acids. Only in-frame clones appear in the TCRdb table, and some are missing; sequencing was by immunoSEQ multiplex PCR. The sample lists about 89,000 clones; 85% to 95% were seen once. The sequence came from a human donor in good health. The chain carries TRBV28 and TRBJ1-4; D is ambiguous. The material sequenced was T cells isolated from PBMCs. DNA of the CDR3: TGTGCCAGCAGTTCCCGGCGGGCAGGTAATGAAAAACTGTTTTTT. Translating it yields CASSSRRAGNEKLFF. Based on the CDR3 plus reference TRBV28 and TRBJ1-4, the full variable domain is DVKVTQSSRYLVKRTGEKVFLECVQDMDHENMFWYRQDPGLGLRLIYFSYDVKMKEKGDIPEGYSVSREKKERFSLILESASTNQTSMYLCASSSRRAGNEKLFFGSGTQLSVL.